Listed below are T cell receptor beta chains from one sample, sequenced in a study of naive and memory T cell subsets. TCRdb independently ran MiXCR on the UMI-ligation and nested PCR reads; one entry per CDR3 protein. The sample has thousands of distinct CDR3 sequences; about 6.5% are singletons. Source material: effector memory CD8+ T cells from blood. These receptor sequences come from a human donor in good health. Both conserved end residues are part of each CDR3. Each record gives: V gene, D gene, clone size, J gene, CDR3 DNA, CDR3 protein. D genes are given only for firm matches. The size field is filled for only some rows; it gives once, few, many or a size class.

V gene: TRBV30
D gene: TRBD1
clone size: .
J gene: TRBJ2-7
CDR3 DNA: TGTGCCTGGAGTGAGTGGACAGGGTATTACGAGCAGTACTTC
CDR3 protein: CAWSEWTGYYEQYF

V gene: TRBV2
D gene: .
clone size: many
J gene: TRBJ1-2
CDR3 DNA: TGTGCCAGCAAGAGCGGAACTAACTATGGCTACACCTTC
CDR3 protein: CASKSGTNYGYTF

V gene: TRBV12-3/TRBV12-4
D gene: .
clone size: .
J gene: TRBJ2-7
CDR3 DNA: TGTGCCAGCAGTCCCGGGACCGGGTCGTGGGGGGAGCAGTACTTC
CDR3 protein: CASSPGTGSWGEQYF

V gene: TRBV29-1
D gene: TRBD1
clone size: many
J gene: TRBJ1-1
CDR3 DNA: TGCAGCGTTGAAGATGGGGACAGGGGGAACACTGAAGCTTTCTTT
CDR3 protein: CSVEDGDRGNTEAFF

V gene: TRBV20-1
D gene: .
clone size: few
J gene: TRBJ2-2
CDR3 DNA: TGCAGTGCTAGAACCTTATCGCTGGACACCGGGGAGCTGTTTTTT
CDR3 protein: CSARTLSLDTGELFF

V gene: TRBV6-2/TRBV6-3
D gene: TRBD1
clone size: medium-sized
J gene: TRBJ1-5
CDR3 DNA: TGTGCCAGCAGTCCAACAGGGGAAGGGGGACAGCCCCAGCATTTT
CDR3 protein: CASSPTGEGGQPQHF

V gene: TRBV24-1
D gene: .
clone size: many
J gene: TRBJ2-2
CDR3 DNA: TGTGCCACCAGTGATCATAAGGAGGACACCGGGGAGCTGTTTTTT
CDR3 protein: CATSDHKEDTGELFF

V gene: TRBV19
D gene: .
clone size: few
J gene: TRBJ1-1
CDR3 DNA: TGTGCCAGTTCGGCGGGAATGAACACTGAAGCTTTCTTT
CDR3 protein: CASSAGMNTEAFF

V gene: TRBV18
D gene: TRBD2
clone size: .
J gene: TRBJ2-5
CDR3 DNA: TGTGCCAGCTCACCGGGGCTAGCGGGGGCCCAAGAGACCCAGTACTTC
CDR3 protein: CASSPGLAGAQETQYF

V gene: TRBV3-1
D gene: TRBD1
clone size: .
J gene: TRBJ2-1
CDR3 DNA: TGTGCCAGCAGCGACAACAGGGGCTTCTCCTACAATGAGCAGTTCTTC
CDR3 protein: CASSDNRGFSYNEQFF

V gene: TRBV19
D gene: .
clone size: many
J gene: TRBJ1-6
CDR3 DNA: TGTGCCAGTAGCCCTGACACTGCGGCGACACCCCTCCACTTT
CDR3 protein: CASSPDTAATPLHF

V gene: TRBV20-1
D gene: .
clone size: many
J gene: TRBJ1-1
CDR3 DNA: TGCAGTGCTAGTAGCACAGACACTGAAGCTTTCTTT
CDR3 protein: CSASSTDTEAFF

V gene: TRBV6-2/TRBV6-3
D gene: .
clone size: few
J gene: TRBJ2-3
CDR3 DNA: TGTGCCAGCAGTTTACCCGGGGATCGCACAGATACGCAGTATTTT
CDR3 protein: CASSLPGDRTDTQYF

V gene: TRBV6-4
D gene: .
clone size: .
J gene: TRBJ2-5
CDR3 DNA: TGTGCCAGCAGTATGACGCAGGGTGGCCAAGAGACCCAGTACTTC
CDR3 protein: CASSMTQGGQETQYF

V gene: TRBV7-2
D gene: .
clone size: .
J gene: TRBJ2-3
CDR3 DNA: TGTGCCAGCAGCTTAGAAATGGGGCCAGATACGCAGTATTTT
CDR3 protein: CASSLEMGPDTQYF

V gene: TRBV19
D gene: .
clone size: many
J gene: TRBJ2-1
CDR3 DNA: TGTGCCAGTAGTCCCCTATCCCCCGGACACAGACCCTACAATGAGCAGTTCTTC
CDR3 protein: CASSPLSPGHRPYNEQFF

V gene: TRBV28
D gene: TRBD1
clone size: many
J gene: TRBJ1-1
CDR3 DNA: TGTGCCAGCAGTTTCATACAGGGGGCGAACACTGAAGCTTTCTTT
CDR3 protein: CASSFIQGANTEAFF

V gene: TRBV6-2/TRBV6-3
D gene: .
clone size: large
J gene: TRBJ2-5
CDR3 DNA: TGTGCCAGCAGCCACGGGGAACAAGAGACCCAGTACTTC
CDR3 protein: CASSHGEQETQYF

V gene: TRBV20-1
D gene: .
clone size: many
J gene: TRBJ2-7
CDR3 DNA: TGCAGTGCTAGGGCCGGGGCCGACGGTGGCGAGCAGTACTTC
CDR3 protein: CSARAGADGGEQYF

V gene: TRBV6-4
D gene: .
clone size: .
J gene: TRBJ2-3
CDR3 DNA: TGTGCCAGCAGTGACGGGTCGGGGGCCAGCACAGATACGCAGTATTTT
CDR3 protein: CASSDGSGASTDTQYF

V gene: TRBV12-3/TRBV12-4
D gene: TRBD2
clone size: .
J gene: TRBJ2-1
CDR3 DNA: TGTGCCAGCAGTCGTAGCGGGGGTAAATACAATGAGCAGTTCTTC
CDR3 protein: CASSRSGGKYNEQFF

V gene: TRBV20-1
D gene: TRBD2
clone size: medium-sized
J gene: TRBJ2-3
CDR3 DNA: TGCAGTGCTAAAGCCCCAGCGGTAGCGGGGGGGCCCACAGATACGCAGTATTTT
CDR3 protein: CSAKAPAVAGGPTDTQYF

V gene: TRBV27
D gene: .
clone size: few
J gene: TRBJ1-5
CDR3 DNA: TGTGCCAGCAGTTCAACAGGGTCTTATCAGCCCCAGCATTTT
CDR3 protein: CASSSTGSYQPQHF

V gene: TRBV28
D gene: .
clone size: many
J gene: TRBJ1-6
CDR3 DNA: .
CDR3 protein: CASFGPGLKSPLHF

V gene: TRBV29-1
D gene: .
clone size: .
J gene: TRBJ2-7
CDR3 DNA: TGCAGCGCCGATGACGGCTACGAGCAGTACTTC
CDR3 protein: CSADDGYEQYF

V gene: TRBV15
D gene: .
clone size: .
J gene: TRBJ2-6
CDR3 DNA: TGTGCCACCAGCAGAGATCAAGACTCTGGGGCCAACGTCCTGACTTTC
CDR3 protein: CATSRDQDSGANVLTF

V gene: TRBV7-9
D gene: .
clone size: .
J gene: TRBJ2-3
CDR3 DNA: TGTGCCAGCAGCCGCTGGACAGATACGCAGTATTTT
CDR3 protein: CASSRWTDTQYF

V gene: TRBV20-1
D gene: .
clone size: large
J gene: TRBJ1-1
CDR3 DNA: TGCAGTGCTAGGTCCCCTAATTCAGAATTACACACTGAAGCTTTCTTT
CDR3 protein: CSARSPNSELHTEAFF

V gene: TRBV20-1
D gene: TRBD2
clone size: many
J gene: TRBJ2-7
CDR3 DNA: TGCAGTGCTAGTGACGGGACTAGCTCCTACGAGCAGTACTTC
CDR3 protein: CSASDGTSSYEQYF

V gene: TRBV7-3
D gene: .
clone size: few
J gene: TRBJ2-1
CDR3 DNA: TGTGCCAGCAGCCCGGACAGTTACAATGAGCAGTTCTTC
CDR3 protein: CASSPDSYNEQFF

V gene: TRBV11-1
D gene: .
clone size: many
J gene: TRBJ2-4
CDR3 DNA: TGTGCCAGCAGCTTGGACGGGCCCTTAGACATTCAGTACTTC
CDR3 protein: CASSLDGPLDIQYF

V gene: TRBV11-3
D gene: TRBD2
clone size: .
J gene: TRBJ2-1
CDR3 DNA: TGTGCCAGCAGCCTCGGGACTAGCGGGAGGTTCTACAATGAGCAGTTCTTC
CDR3 protein: CASSLGTSGRFYNEQFF

V gene: TRBV20-1
D gene: .
clone size: few
J gene: TRBJ2-7
CDR3 DNA: TGCAGTGCTCGTGGGAGGCTTTCCTACGAGCAGTACTTC
CDR3 protein: CSARGRLSYEQYF

V gene: TRBV7-6
D gene: .
clone size: few
J gene: TRBJ1-2
CDR3 DNA: TGTGCCAGCAGCCCGGGGGAGGCTGGCACTAACTATGGCTACACCTTC
CDR3 protein: CASSPGEAGTNYGYTF

V gene: TRBV6-4
D gene: TRBD2
clone size: few
J gene: TRBJ2-2
CDR3 DNA: TGTGCCAGCAGCGGTGGGACTAGCGCCGGGACCGGGGAGCTGTTTTTT
CDR3 protein: CASSGGTSAGTGELFF

V gene: TRBV6-1
D gene: .
clone size: many
J gene: TRBJ2-7
CDR3 DNA: TGTGCCAGCAGTGATCAGGCCGGTCGGGACGAGCAGTACTTC
CDR3 protein: CASSDQAGRDEQYF

V gene: TRBV15
D gene: .
clone size: many
J gene: TRBJ1-5
CDR3 DNA: TGTGCCACCAGCAGAGGGGTAGAAAATCAGCCCCAGCATTTT
CDR3 protein: CATSRGVENQPQHF

V gene: TRBV3-1
D gene: TRBD2
clone size: few
J gene: TRBJ2-7
CDR3 DNA: TGTGCCAGCAGCCCGAGCGGGAAGAGCGAGCAGTACTTC
CDR3 protein: CASSPSGKSEQYF

V gene: TRBV28
D gene: TRBD2
clone size: .
J gene: TRBJ2-3
CDR3 DNA: TGTGCCAGCAGTTTTGCAGCGGGAGCAGTAGATACGCAGTATTTT
CDR3 protein: CASSFAAGAVDTQYF

V gene: TRBV20-1
D gene: .
clone size: medium-sized
J gene: TRBJ2-1
CDR3 DNA: TGCAGTGCTAGAGATCTTGGGTCCTCCTACAATGAGCAGTTCTTC
CDR3 protein: CSARDLGSSYNEQFF

V gene: TRBV4-3
D gene: TRBD1
clone size: medium-sized
J gene: TRBJ1-3
CDR3 DNA: TGCGCCAGCAGCCAAAGAGCAGGGGGCAGGTCTGGAAACACCATATATTTT
CDR3 protein: CASSQRAGGRSGNTIYF

V gene: TRBV6-2/TRBV6-3
D gene: TRBD2
clone size: many
J gene: TRBJ2-3
CDR3 DNA: TGTGCCAGCAGCCCCAGAGCGGGAGTCCCAGATACGCAGTATTTT
CDR3 protein: CASSPRAGVPDTQYF

V gene: TRBV12-3/TRBV12-4
D gene: .
clone size: many
J gene: TRBJ2-5
CDR3 DNA: TGTGCCAGCAGTCAGGGGATCCGCGAGACCCAGTACTTC
CDR3 protein: CASSQGIRETQYF

V gene: TRBV13
D gene: .
clone size: .
J gene: TRBJ2-7
CDR3 DNA: TGTGCCAGCAGCTTATACGACAGGCTTTTCGATGAGCAGTACTTC
CDR3 protein: CASSLYDRLFDEQYF

V gene: TRBV5-6
D gene: .
clone size: many
J gene: TRBJ1-2
CDR3 DNA: TGTGCCAGCAGCTTTGTGCCGGGATATGGCTACACCTTC
CDR3 protein: CASSFVPGYGYTF

V gene: TRBV6-2/TRBV6-3
D gene: .
clone size: many
J gene: TRBJ2-3
CDR3 DNA: TGTGCCAGCAGACAAGAGACTACCACAGATACGCAGTATTTT
CDR3 protein: CASRQETTTDTQYF

V gene: TRBV20-1
D gene: .
clone size: .
J gene: TRBJ2-7
CDR3 DNA: TGCAGTGCTACTAGTTTGGGGGGGGCCGAGCAGTACTTC
CDR3 protein: CSATSLGGAEQYF

V gene: TRBV20-1
D gene: TRBD1
clone size: .
J gene: TRBJ1-1
CDR3 DNA: TGCAGTGCTGCGCAGGGGGCCCGGGGGACTGAAGCTTTCTTT
CDR3 protein: CSAAQGARGTEAFF

V gene: TRBV27
D gene: TRBD1
clone size: .
J gene: TRBJ2-1
CDR3 DNA: TGTGCCACCAGCACGGACAGGGTAAGCGATGAGCAGTTCTTC
CDR3 protein: CATSTDRVSDEQFF